The clone carrying this T cell receptor beta chain has a count of ten or more. The antigen is not known. These data are taken from a study of blood T cells in healthy people across ages. Broader study findings: Naive CD4+ cells and diversity were both higher in long-lived donors than in aged donors. Per million T cells, TCR beta diversity dropped roughly linearly as age increased.

Germline CDR1 is KGHDR and CDR2 is SFDVKD. V lost 4 bases and J lost 5; bases outside the gene matches: 10. The CDR3 length is 16 residues. A J-beta primer mix and a sample-barcoded 5' primer were used in a second PCR of about 7 to 12 cycles. TCRdb re-called the 5' RACE reads with MiXCR, one entry per CDR3 protein. The sample holds 550,000 to 800,000 distinct CDR3 sequences, 32% seen once. The genes are TRBV24-1 and TRBJ2-1, with 7 bases aligning to TRBD1. The source of this sequence is a woman of 80 years or more in good health. Sequencing was performed on blood. CDR3 sequence: CATSDPTGSRNNEQFF. In DNA form, the CDR3 reads TGTGCCACCAGTGACCCGACAGGGTCCAGAAACAATGAGCAGTTCTTC.